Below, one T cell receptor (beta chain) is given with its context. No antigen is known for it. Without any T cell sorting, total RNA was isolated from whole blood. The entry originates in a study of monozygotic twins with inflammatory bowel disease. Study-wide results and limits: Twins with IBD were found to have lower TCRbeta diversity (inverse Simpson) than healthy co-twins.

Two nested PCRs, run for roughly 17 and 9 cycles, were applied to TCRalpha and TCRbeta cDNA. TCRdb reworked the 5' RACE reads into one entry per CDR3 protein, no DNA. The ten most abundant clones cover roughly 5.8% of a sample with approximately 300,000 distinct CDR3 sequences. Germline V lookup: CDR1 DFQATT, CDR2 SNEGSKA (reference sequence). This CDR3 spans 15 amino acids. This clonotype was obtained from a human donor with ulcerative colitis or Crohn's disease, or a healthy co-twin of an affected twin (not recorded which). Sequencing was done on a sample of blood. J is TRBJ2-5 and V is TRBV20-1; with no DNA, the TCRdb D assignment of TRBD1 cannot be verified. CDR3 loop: CSAGRQGGLQETQYF.